The text below deals with one T cell receptor (beta chain). The data originate from a study of T-cell reconstitution after alpha-beta-depleted transplantation in children. The germline gives CDR1 SGHRS, CDR2 YFSETQ. V shed 4 bases and J 5 bases; nucleotides not matched to a gene: 11. This CDR3 is 15 amino acids long. Construction of the TCRbeta library involved unique molecular identifiers. One entry per CDR3 protein results from TCRdb running MiXCR on the PCR reads. The sample has hundreds of thousands of distinct CDR3 sequences, 7.5% to 9.5% seen once; the top ten hold under 40%. Here the sequenced sample was PBMCs, mostly from graft donor cells, taken 360 days after TCRalphabeta/CD19-depleted stem cell transplant. The gene calls are TRBV5-1 and TRBJ2-5; TRBD1 agrees at 7 bases. The receptor was derived from a male patient between 2 and 10 years old who had a stem cell transplant for acute myeloid leukemia, so the T cells may come from the graft donor. The CDR3: CASSVQGVKVETQYF. CDR3 DNA sequence: TGCGCCAGCAGCGTCCAGGGGGTAAAGGTGGAGACCCAGTACTTC.